This T cell receptor (beta chain) is from a study of blood T cells in healthy people across ages. For the study at large: Per two T cells, about one barcoded beta molecule was captured through template switching.

Per the germline V gene, CDR1 is LGHNA and CDR2 is YSLEER. Trimming took off 0 bases at V and 0 bases at J, with 7 bases between the two ends. This CDR3 is 15 amino acids long. General study points: The long-lived group displayed more naive CD4+ cells, plus higher diversity, than the aged donors did.

Alongside a J-beta primer mix, a sample-barcoded 5' primer served in a second PCR lasting roughly 6 to 11 cycles. TCRdb passed the 5' RACE reads through MiXCR, listing each CDR3 protein once. In the table there are roughly 410,000 distinct CDR3 sequences, approximately 51% of which are singletons. Worth noting for this clonotype: As yet, its antigen is unknown.

The draw of peripheral blood yielded around 10 milliliters from each donor. No fewer than 7 million PBMCs went into each sample. The sample comprised blood. This clonotype was sampled from a man aged 60 to 69 in good health. The chain couples TRBV4-3 to TRBJ2-3; D gene uncertain. CDR3 sequence (DNA): TGCGCCAGCAGCCAAGAGTGGTTTAGCACAGATACGCAGTATTTT. Protein product: CASSQEWFSTDTQYF.